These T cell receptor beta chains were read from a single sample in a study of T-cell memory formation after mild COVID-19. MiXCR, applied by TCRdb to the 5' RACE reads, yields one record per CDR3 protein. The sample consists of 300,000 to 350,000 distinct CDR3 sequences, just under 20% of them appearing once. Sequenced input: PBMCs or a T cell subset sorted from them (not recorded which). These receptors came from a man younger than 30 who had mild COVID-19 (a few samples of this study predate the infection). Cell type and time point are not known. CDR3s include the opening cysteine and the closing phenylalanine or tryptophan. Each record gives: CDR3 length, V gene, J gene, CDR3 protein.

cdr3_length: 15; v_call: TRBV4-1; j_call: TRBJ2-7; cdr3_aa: CASSHLTGTAYEQYF
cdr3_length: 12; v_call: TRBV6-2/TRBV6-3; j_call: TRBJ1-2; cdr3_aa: CASRPGSYGYTF
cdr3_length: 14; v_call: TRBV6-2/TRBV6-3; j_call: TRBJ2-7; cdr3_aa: CASSRLGGRGEQYF
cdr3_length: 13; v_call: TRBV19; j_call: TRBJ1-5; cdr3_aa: CASSIGGNQPQHF
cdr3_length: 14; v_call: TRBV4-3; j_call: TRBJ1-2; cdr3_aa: CASSQDAAGFGYTF
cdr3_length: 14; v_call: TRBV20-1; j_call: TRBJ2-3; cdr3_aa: CSARTSGGTDTQYF
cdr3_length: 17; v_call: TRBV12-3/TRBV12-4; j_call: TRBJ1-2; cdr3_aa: CASSLGLWDRENYGYTF
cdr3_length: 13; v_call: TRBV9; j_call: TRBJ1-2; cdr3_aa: CASSAGLDYGYTF
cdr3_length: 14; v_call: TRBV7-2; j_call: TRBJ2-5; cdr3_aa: CASSLSRTQETQYF
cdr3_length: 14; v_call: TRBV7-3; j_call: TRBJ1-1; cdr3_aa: CASSWGQGLSEAFF
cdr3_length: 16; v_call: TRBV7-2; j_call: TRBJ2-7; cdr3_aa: CASSQKNGGLSYEQYF
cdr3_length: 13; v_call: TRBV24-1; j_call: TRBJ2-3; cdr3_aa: CATGGDSVDTQYF
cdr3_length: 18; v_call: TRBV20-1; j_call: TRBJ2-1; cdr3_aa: CSAARGDRVYLVTNEQFF
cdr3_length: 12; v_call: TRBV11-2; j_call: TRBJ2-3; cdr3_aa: CASSQHGDTQYF
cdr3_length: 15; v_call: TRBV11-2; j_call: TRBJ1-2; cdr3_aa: CASSASRMGQHGYTF
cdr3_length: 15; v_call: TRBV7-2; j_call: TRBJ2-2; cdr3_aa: CASSSAHPGTGELFF
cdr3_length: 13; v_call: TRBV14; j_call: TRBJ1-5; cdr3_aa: CATRGGADQPQHF
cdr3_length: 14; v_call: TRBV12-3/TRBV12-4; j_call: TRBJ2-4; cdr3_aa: CASSLGLAKNIQYF
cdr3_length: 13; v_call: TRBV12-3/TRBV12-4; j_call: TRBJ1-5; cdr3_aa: CASSLLGEQGRHF
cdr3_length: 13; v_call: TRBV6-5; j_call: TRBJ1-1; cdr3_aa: CASSYSTETEAFF
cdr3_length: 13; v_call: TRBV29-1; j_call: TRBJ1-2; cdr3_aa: CSVEVSPNYGYTF
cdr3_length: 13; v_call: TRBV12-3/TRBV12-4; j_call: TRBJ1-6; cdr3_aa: CASSLRGGSPLHF
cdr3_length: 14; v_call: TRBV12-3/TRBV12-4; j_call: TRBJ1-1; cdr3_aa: CASVLTGANTEAFF
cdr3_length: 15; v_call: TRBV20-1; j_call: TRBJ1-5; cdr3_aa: CSAAGDRGPYQPQHF
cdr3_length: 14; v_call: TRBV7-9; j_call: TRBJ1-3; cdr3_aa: CASSRQSSGNTIYF
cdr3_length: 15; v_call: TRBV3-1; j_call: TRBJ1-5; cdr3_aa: CASSSQDVQGQPQHF
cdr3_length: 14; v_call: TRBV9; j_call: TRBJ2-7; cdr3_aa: CASGPTGGTYEQYF
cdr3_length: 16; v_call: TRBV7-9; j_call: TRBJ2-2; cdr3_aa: CASSPGTSGDGGELFF
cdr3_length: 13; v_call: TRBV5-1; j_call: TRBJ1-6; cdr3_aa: CASSLDTDSPLHF
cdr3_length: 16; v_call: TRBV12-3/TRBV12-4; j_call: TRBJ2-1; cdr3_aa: CASSGVGGAFYNEQFF
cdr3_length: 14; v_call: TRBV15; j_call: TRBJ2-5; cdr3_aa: CATSRDRDRETQYF
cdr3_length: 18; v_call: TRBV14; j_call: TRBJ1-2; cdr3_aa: CASSKGHRDRGLRFGYTF
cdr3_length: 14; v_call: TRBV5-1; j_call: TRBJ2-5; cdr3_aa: CASSLEGSEETQYF
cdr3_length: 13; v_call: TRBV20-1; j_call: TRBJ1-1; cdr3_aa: CSAGDTPGAEAFF
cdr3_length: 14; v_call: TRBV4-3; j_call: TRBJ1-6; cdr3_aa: CASSSGTGRSPLHF
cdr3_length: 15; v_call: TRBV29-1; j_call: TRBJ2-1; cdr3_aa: CSAQEAGDSYNEQFF
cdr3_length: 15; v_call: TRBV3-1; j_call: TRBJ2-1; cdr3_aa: CASSPVIAGYNEQFF
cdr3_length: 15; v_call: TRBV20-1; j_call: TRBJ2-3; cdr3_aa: CSAEEVRGVTDTQYF
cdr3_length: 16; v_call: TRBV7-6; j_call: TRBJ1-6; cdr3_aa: CASSEAGREWNSPLHF
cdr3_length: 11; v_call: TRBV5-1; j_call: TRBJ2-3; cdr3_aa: CASGRGDTQYF
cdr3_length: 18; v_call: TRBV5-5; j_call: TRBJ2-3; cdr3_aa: CASSLLAGGLSSTDTQYF
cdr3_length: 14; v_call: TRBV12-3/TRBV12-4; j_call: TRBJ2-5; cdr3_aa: CASSSGGALETQYF
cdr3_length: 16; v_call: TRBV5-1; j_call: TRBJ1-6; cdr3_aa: CASSLDVAENNSPLHF
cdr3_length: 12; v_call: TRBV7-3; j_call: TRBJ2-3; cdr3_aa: CASSFRGDTQYF
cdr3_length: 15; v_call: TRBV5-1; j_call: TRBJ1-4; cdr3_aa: CASSLVPGAEEKLFF
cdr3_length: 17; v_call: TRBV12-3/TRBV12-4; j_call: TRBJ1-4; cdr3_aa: CASSLFQGDSTNEKLFF
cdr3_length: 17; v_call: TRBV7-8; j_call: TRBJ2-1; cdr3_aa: CASRSRSGTGVEGEQFF
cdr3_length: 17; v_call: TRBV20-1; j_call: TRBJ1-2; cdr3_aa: CSALNSPGTLSNYGYTF
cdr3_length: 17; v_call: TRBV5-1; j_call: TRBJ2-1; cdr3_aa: CASSLTRTSGLYNEQFF
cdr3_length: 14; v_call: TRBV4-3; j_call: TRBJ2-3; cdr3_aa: CASSQVGFTDTQYF
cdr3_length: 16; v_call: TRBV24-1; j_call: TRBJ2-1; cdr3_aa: CATSDFSERSGNEQFF
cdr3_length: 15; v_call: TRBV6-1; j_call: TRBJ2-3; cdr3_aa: CASSDTGSLRNTQYF
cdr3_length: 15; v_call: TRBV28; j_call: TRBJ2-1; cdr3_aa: CATKGGSSSYNEQFF
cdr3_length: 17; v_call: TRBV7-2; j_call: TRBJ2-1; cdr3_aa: CASSLRSGGSSYNEQFF
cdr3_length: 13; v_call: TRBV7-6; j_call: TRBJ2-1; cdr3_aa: CASSLGAEYEQFF
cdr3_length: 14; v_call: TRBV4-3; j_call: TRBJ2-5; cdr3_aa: CASSQGWPQETQYF
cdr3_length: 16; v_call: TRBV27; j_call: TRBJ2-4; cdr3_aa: CASSTLDSPAKNIQYF